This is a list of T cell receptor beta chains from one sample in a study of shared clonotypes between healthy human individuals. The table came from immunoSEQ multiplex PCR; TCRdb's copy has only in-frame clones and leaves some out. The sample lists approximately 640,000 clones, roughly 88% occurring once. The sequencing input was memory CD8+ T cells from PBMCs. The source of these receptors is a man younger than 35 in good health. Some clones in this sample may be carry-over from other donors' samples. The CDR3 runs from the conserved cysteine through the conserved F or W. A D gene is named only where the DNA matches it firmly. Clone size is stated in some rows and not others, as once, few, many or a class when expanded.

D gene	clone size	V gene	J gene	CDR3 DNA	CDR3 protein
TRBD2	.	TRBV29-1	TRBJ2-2	TGCAGCGTTGAGGGGCTAGCGGAGCGGGGGGAGTCGAACACCGGGGAGCTGTTTTTT	CSVEGLAERGESNTGELFF
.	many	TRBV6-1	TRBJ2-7	TGTGCCAGCAGTGGCCGGGGCAGCTCCTACGAGCAGTACTTC	CASSGRGSSYEQYF
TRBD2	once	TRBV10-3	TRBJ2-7	TGTGCCATCAGTGATCCAATAGCGGGACCCGCCTACGAGCAGTACTTC	CAISDPIAGPAYEQYF
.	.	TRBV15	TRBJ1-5	TGTGCCACCAGCAGTTCGGACAATCAGCCCCAGCATTTT	CATSSSDNQPQHF
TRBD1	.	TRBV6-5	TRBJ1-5	TGTGCCAGCAGTAGGGACAGGGGGTACCAGCCCCAGCATTTT	CASSRDRGYQPQHF
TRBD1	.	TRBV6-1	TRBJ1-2	TGTGCCAGCAGTGGGTTTGGGGACAGGCGTAACTATGGCTACACCTTC	CASSGFGDRRNYGYTF
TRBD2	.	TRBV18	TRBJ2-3	TGTGCCAGCTCACCGATCGATTGGCGGGAGTTTCCAGATACGCAGTATTTT	CASSPIDWREFPDTQYF
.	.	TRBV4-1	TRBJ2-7	TGCGCCAGCAGCCAGTGGTTCCTGTACTCCTACGAGCAGTACTTC	CASSQWFLYSYEQYF
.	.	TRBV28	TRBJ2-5	TGTGCCAGCAGTCCAGGATCGTGGTCTGGCGTTCGAGAGACCCAGTACTTC	CASSPGSWSGVRETQYF
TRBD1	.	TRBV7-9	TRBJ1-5	TGTGCCAGCAGCTCGAATCGACAGGGAAATCAGCCCCAGCATTTT	CASSSNRQGNQPQHF
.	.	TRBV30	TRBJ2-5	TGTGCCTGGAGGGAAAGGGGGATCCAAGAGACCCAGTACTTC	CAWRERGIQETQYF
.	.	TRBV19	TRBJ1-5	TGTGCCAGTAGTATCGCGCCCTATAGCAATCAGCCCCAGCATTTT	CASSIAPYSNQPQHF
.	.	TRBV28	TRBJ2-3	TGTGCCAGCACTATTGTCGGAGATACGCAGTATTTT	CASTIVGDTQYF
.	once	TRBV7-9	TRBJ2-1	TGTGCCAGCAGCTTAGTATATGGGACGAATGAGCAGTTCTTC	CASSLVYGTNEQFF
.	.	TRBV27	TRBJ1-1	TGTGCCAGCAGTTCGACAGTGAACACTGAAGCTTTCTTT	CASSSTVNTEAFF
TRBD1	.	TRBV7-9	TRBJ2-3	TGTGCCAGCAGCATGGGAACTTGGGGACAGGGTACAGATACGCAGTATTTT	CASSMGTWGQGTDTQYF
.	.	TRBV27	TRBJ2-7	TGTGCCAGCAGTCCAAACAGTGGAACCTACGAGCAGTACTTC	CASSPNSGTYEQYF
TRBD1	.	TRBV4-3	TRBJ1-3	TGCGCCAGCAGCCAACGGACAGGGGATAACACCATATATTTT	CASSQRTGDNTIYF
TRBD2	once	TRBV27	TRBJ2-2	TGTGCCAGCAGTTTTGTTGCGGGAGGGGGCATTGGCGGGGAGCTGTTTTTT	CASSFVAGGGIGGELFF
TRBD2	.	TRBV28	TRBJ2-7	TGTGCCAGCAGTTCCCTGACTAGCGGGAGGCCCTTCGAGCAGTACTTC	CASSSLTSGRPFEQYF
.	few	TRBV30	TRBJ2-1	TGTGCCTGGAGTGAAGGGATTGGGGTGAATGAGCAGTTCTTC	CAWSEGIGVNEQFF
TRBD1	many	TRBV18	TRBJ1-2	TGTGCCAGCTCACCACCCACCGGGACAGTTCATGGCTACACCTTC	CASSPPTGTVHGYTF
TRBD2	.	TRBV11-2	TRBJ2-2	TGTGCCAGCAGCTTACGTCTAGCGGGAGGGCCGAGCGGGGAGCTGTTTTTT	CASSLRLAGGPSGELFF
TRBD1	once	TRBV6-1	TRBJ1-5	TGTGCCAGCAGTGAATGGGGACAGGGAAATCAGCCCCAGCATTTT	CASSEWGQGNQPQHF
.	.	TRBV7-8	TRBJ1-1	TGTGCCAGCAGCCAACAAAGTGCTGAAGCTTTCTTT	CASSQQSAEAFF
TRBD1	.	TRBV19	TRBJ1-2	TGTGCCAGTACCAGCCGGGCTCGGGGACAGGTCTTAAACTATGGCTACACCTTC	CASTSRARGQVLNYGYTF
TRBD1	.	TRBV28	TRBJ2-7	TGTGCCAGCAGTTTCCTTAGGGACAGATCCTACGAGCAGTACTTC	CASSFLRDRSYEQYF
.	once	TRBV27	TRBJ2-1	TGTGCCAGCAGTCCTAGAATAGGCTACAATGAGCAGTTCTTC	CASSPRIGYNEQFF
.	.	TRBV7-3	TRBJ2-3	TGTGCCAGCAGCTCAACCCCCACAGATACGCAGTATTTT	CASSSTPTDTQYF
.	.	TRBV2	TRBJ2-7	TGTGCCAGCAGTGGGGTCTTGACAGAGGAGCTACCCCGGCACTTC	CASSGVLTEELPRHF